A single sample is the source of the 13 T cell receptor beta chains below, sequenced in a study of spatial heterogeneity in lung cancer. The time point here: blood at routine non-recurrence follow-up after resection. Whole RNA, isolated from tumor, nontumor lung or frozen PBMC, was sequenced without prior sorting. TCRdb re-derived calls from the 5' RACE reads in MiXCR, one entry per CDR3 protein. Altogether under 150,000 distinct CDR3 sequences are present, approximately 12% being singletons, with the ten largest covering around 16%. The input for sequencing was PBMCs, taken at follow-up. Receptors were obtained from a male donor with early-stage non-small cell lung cancer.

This clonotype came up many times. The chain joins TRBV10-3 to TRBJ2-7; TRBD1 agrees at 9 bases. The ends lost 2 bases at V and 7 bases at J; junction bases unmatched: 6. CDR1 and CDR2 (germline): ENHRY, SYGVKD. This CDR3 comprises 14 residues. CDR3 nucleotide sequence: TGTGCCATCAGTGAGCCGGGACAGGGCGAGGAGCAGTACTTC. Translation gives CAISEPGQGEEQYF.

The chain is built from TRBV5-1 and TRBJ2-1; a possible D gene is TRBD2 (6 bases). CDR1 and CDR2 from the germline V gene are SGHRS and YFSETQ. V lost 3 bases and J 7 bases, leaving 17 bases between the germline ends. The CDR3 loop spans 15 amino acids. The CDR3 sequence: CASSSGGNSRNEQFF. The CDR3 DNA is TGCGCCAGCAGCTCTGGGGGGAATTCAAGGAATGAGCAGTTCTTC.

In this sample, this clonotype turned up a few times. DNA for the CDR3: TGTGCCAGCAGCTTTTGGTCAGGGGTGGACGAGCAGTACTTC. Residues: CASSFWSGVDEQYF. This sequence joins TRBV7-9 and TRBJ2-7; a weak D match, TRBD1 (6 bases). V was pared by 3 bases and J by 5 bases, with 14 bases between. This CDR3 contains 14 residues. Germline V gene data show CDR1 as SEHNR and CDR2 as FQNEAQ (reference sequence).

This clonotype was seen repeatedly, ten times or more. This chain joins TRBV4-2 and TRBJ1-1; TRBD1 matches at 8 bases. J gave up 0 bases and V 3 bases, and 9 bases lay outside the gene matches. The germline CDR1 and CDR2 sequences are LGHNA and YNFKEQ. The CDR3 is 17 amino acids. The CDR3: CASSQHQRDRLNTEAFF. As DNA, the CDR3 is TGTGCCAGCAGCCAGCATCAGCGGGACAGGCTGAACACTGAAGCTTTCTTT.

The sample holds many counts of this clonotype. V and J are TRBV9 and TRBJ2-3; D tentatively reads TRBD1 or TRBD2 (5 bases each). V lost 4 bases and J 6 bases, leaving 21 bases between the germline ends. CDR3 length: 16 amino acids. The germline CDR1 and CDR2 sequences are SGDLS and YYNGEE. CDR3 sequence (DNA): TGTGCCAGCAGCCCCGCTGGGGGAGCGGAAGGGGATACGCAGTATTTT. Translating it yields CASSPAGGAEGDTQYF. Combining the CDR3 with reference TRBV9 and TRBJ2-3 gives the whole variable domain DSGVTQTPKHLITATGQRVTLRCSPRSGDLSVYWYQQSLDQGLQFLIQYYNGEERAKGNILERFSAQQFPDLHSELNLSSLELGDSALYFCASSPAGGAEGDTQYFGPGTRLTVL.

The rearrangement links TRBV12-3 or TRBV12-4 to TRBJ2-1; D is unclear. The CDR3 length is 13 residues. The V end lost 6 bases, the J end lost 5 bases, and 11 bases lay between the germline ends. CDR3 nucleotide sequence: TGTGCCAGCAGACTACAGATAGACAATGAGCAGTTCTTC. This encodes CASRLQIDNEQFF.

The V call is TRBV7-2, the J call TRBJ1-6; D ambiguous. V shed 3 bases and J shed 6 bases, with 9 bases lying between them. Germline V CDR1 and CDR2: SGHTA, FQGNSA. The CDR3 has 14 amino acids. CDR3 in DNA: TGTGCCAGCAGCTTTAAGGGTCTTAATTCACCCCTCCACTTT. It specifies CASSFKGLNSPLHF.

There are a few counts of this clonotype. The J gene is TRBJ2-7, the V gene TRBV28, with 8 bases matching TRBD1. Germline values: CDR1 MDHEN, CDR2 SYDVKM. The CDR3 spans 15 residues. Trimming took 5 bases from V and 11 from J; bases not matched to a gene: 17. Written as DNA, the CDR3 is TGTGCCAGCAGTCCGGCCGGGACAGGACGATATTATGAGTACTTC. Residues: CASSPAGTGRYYEYF. Full variable domain (rest looked up from reference TRBV28 and TRBJ2-7): DVKVTQSSRYLVKRTGEKVFLECVQDMDHENMFWYRQDPGLGLRLIYFSYDVKMKEKGDIPEGYSVSREKKERFSLILESASTNQTSMYLCASSPAGTGRYYEYFGPGTRLTVT.

In this sample, this clonotype turned up many times. CDR3 sequence (DNA): TGTGCCATCAGAAATTCCTACGAGCAGTACTTC. Translated, it gives CAIRNSYEQYF. The chain is built from TRBV10-3 and TRBJ2-7; D gene unclear. Germline lookup yields CDR1 ENHRY and CDR2 SYGVKD. V shed 6 bases and J shed 1 base, with 4 bases lying between them. The CDR3 is 11 amino acids.

This clonotype occurred a few times. The chain is built from TRBV28 and TRBJ2-7, with 10 bases matching TRBD1. The CDR3 sequence is 14 residues long. Germline values: CDR1 MDHEN, CDR2 SYDVKM. The trim removed 6 bases at V and 2 bases at J, leaving 4 bases unmatched. The CDR3 DNA reads TGTGCCAGCAGAACCGGGACAGGGGCCTACGAGCAGTACTTC. Translated: CASRTGTGAYEQYF.

In its sample, this clonotype was seen many times. The V call is TRBV12-3 or TRBV12-4, the J call TRBJ2-5; D is perhaps TRBD2 (6 bases). The CDR3 totals 14 residues. Trimming cost V 2 bases and J 3 bases, with 10 bases left between them. The CDR3 loop is CASSLFGEEETQYF. The CDR3 nucleotides read TGTGCCAGCAGTTTATTTGGGGAGGAAGAGACCCAGTACTTC.

The chain links TRBV5-6 to TRBJ2-7; TRBD2 might be the D (5 bases). Germline values: CDR1 SGHDT, CDR2 YYEEEE. This CDR3 region has 12 residues. Trimming took 4 bases from V and 7 from J, leaving 12 bases between them. This CDR3 is CASSPRDGEQYF. The CDR3 nucleotides are TGTGCCAGCAGCCCTCGGGATGGGGAGCAGTACTTC. The full variable domain, rest sourced from reference TRBV5-6 and TRBJ2-7, is DAGVTQSPTHLIKTRGQQVTLRCSPKSGHDTVSWYQQALGQGPQFIFQYYEEEERQRGNFPDRFSGHQFPNYSSELNVNALLLGDSALYLCASSPRDGEQYFGPGTRLTVT.

This clonotype was seen ten or more times. This chain's CDR3 is CASSLMGQGASEAFF. The CDR3 bases are TGCGCCAGCAGCCTAATGGGACAGGGGGCCTCCGAAGCTTTCTTT. The V call is TRBV5-1, the J call TRBJ1-1; 12 bases align to TRBD1. The CDR3 runs to 15 residues. J lost 8 bases, V lost 4 bases, and 9 bases had no gene match. The germline V gene has CDR1 SGHRS and CDR2 YFSETQ.